The T cell receptor beta chain described here comes from a study of blood T cell repertoires in COVID-19. The wider study: Samples of COVID-19 (acute and convalescent) were obtained from the United States, Italy and Spain.

Profiled with immunoSEQ multiplex PCR; TCRdb holds only in-frame clones, not every one. This sample has 100,000 to 150,000 clones, with 87% found just once. V lost 4 bases and J lost 4; bases outside the gene matches: 0. Germline V gives CDR1 SGDLS, CDR2 YYNGEE. The CDR3 spans 12 residues. Sequencing was done on a sample of peripheral blood. The chain recombines TRBV9 with TRBJ2-5, with 8 bases matching TRBD1. The source of this sequence is a woman in her seventies with acute or convalescent COVID-19. CDR3 sequence (DNA): TGTGCCAGCAGCACAGGGGGAGAGACCCAGTACTTC. It yields the protein CASSTGGETQYF.